These T cell receptor beta chains were read from a single sample in a study of blood T cell repertoires in COVID-19. Assay: immunoSEQ multiplex PCR; the TCRdb copy retains only in-frame clones and omits some. The sample shows about 360,000 clones, 88% of them seen only once. Sequencing was carried out using PBMCs or T cells enriched from blood (not recorded which). Receptor source: a woman in her forties with acute COVID-19. CDR3s include the opening cysteine and the closing phenylalanine or tryptophan. A D gene is named only where the DNA matches it firmly. Size is stated for part of the rows, as once, few or many counts, or as a class when the clone is expanded.

TRBV5-5	TRBJ1-1	NA	NA	CASSPRGQTMNTEAFF	TGTGCCAGCAGCCCCAGAGGGCAGACCATGAACACTGAAGCTTTCTTT
TRBV30	TRBJ2-1	NA	TRBD2	CAWSVGAGVNNEQFF	TGTGCCTGGAGTGTAGGAGCGGGGGTCAACAATGAGCAGTTCTTC
TRBV6-5	TRBJ2-3	NA	TRBD2	CASGQVGGGFDTQYF	TGTGCCAGCGGCCAGGTCGGCGGGGGATTTGATACGCAGTATTTT
TRBV19	TRBJ2-3	NA	NA	CACGQGLRDTQYF	TGTGCCTGCGGCCAGGGGTTGCGAGATACGCAGTATTTT
TRBV29-1	TRBJ2-1	NA	TRBD2	CSVGEVASGYNEQFF	TGCAGCGTTGGCGAGGTGGCTAGCGGTTACAATGAGCAGTTCTTC
TRBV6-2/TRBV6-3	TRBJ1-2	NA	TRBD1	CASSYPGTGDRGYTF	TGTGCCAGCAGTTACCCCGGGACAGGGGATCGAGGCTACACCTTC
TRBV6-5	TRBJ1-2	few	NA	CASSYPGRGYTF	TGTGCCAGCAGTTACCCAGGGCGTGGCTACACCTTC
TRBV5-6	TRBJ1-2	NA	TRBD1	CASSSGTGSSNYGYTF	TGTGCCAGCAGTTCCGGGACAGGGAGTTCTAACTATGGCTACACCTTC
TRBV24-1	TRBJ2-2	NA	TRBD2	CATSGIAGGLNTGELFF	TGTGCCACCAGTGGGATAGCGGGGGGGCTGAACACCGGGGAGCTGTTTTTT
TRBV18	TRBJ2-3	NA	NA	CASSPSRGLTDTQYF	TGTGCCAGCTCACCAAGTCGGGGACTCACAGATACGCAGTATTTT
TRBV14	TRBJ1-3	few	NA	CASIEERASGNTIYF	TGTGCCAGCATCGAGGAGAGGGCCTCTGGAAACACCATATATTTT
TRBV2	TRBJ2-1	NA	NA	CASSESRTTTNNEQFF	TGTGCCAGCAGTGAATCGCGGACGACTACGAACAATGAGCAGTTCTTC
TRBV18	TRBJ2-3	NA	TRBD1	CASSYQRGQGTDTQYF	TGTGCCAGCTCATACCAACGAGGACAGGGGACAGATACGCAGTATTTT
TRBV5-4	TRBJ2-1	NA	NA	CASSPKELGEQFF	TGTGCCAGCAGCCCGAAAGAACTAGGGGAGCAGTTCTTC
TRBV29-1	TRBJ1-1	NA	NA	CSVEARNTEAFF	TGCAGCGTTGAAGCCAGGAACACTGAAGCTTTCTTT
TRBV2	TRBJ1-6	few	NA	CASRGINRVSPLHF	TGTGCCAGCAGGGGGATCAACAGGGTGTCACCCCTCCACTTT
TRBV30	TRBJ2-1	NA	NA	CAWSPGLPNEQFF	TGTGCCTGGAGCCCAGGACTCCCTAATGAGCAGTTCTTC